Presented here are 26 T cell receptor beta chains from one specimen sequenced in a study of T-cell reconstitution after alpha-beta-depleted transplantation in children. The TCRbeta library incorporated unique molecular identifiers. Each CDR3 protein is one row after TCRdb ran MiXCR on the PCR reads. The profile shows 200,000 to 250,000 distinct CDR3 sequences, approximately 9.5% of them singletons. The source material was PBMCs from the stem cell graft donor, sampled from the stem cell graft. These TCRs come from a human donor who donated a stem cell graft to a child with acute lymphoblastic leukemia.

This clonotype was detected many times. The chain recombines TRBV20-1 with TRBJ1-2; 7 nucleotides line up with TRBD1. The CDR3 is 13 amino acids. Per germline, CDR1 DFQATT and CDR2 SNEGSKA (reference sequence). J gave up 5 bases and V 5 bases, and 8 bases lay outside the gene matches. The CDR3 DNA sequence: TGCAGTGCTGATTACAGGGGCCGATATGGCTACACCTTC. This translates into CSADYRGRYGYTF.

This clonotype was seen at least ten times. The chain links TRBV4-2 to TRBJ2-1; D uncertain. The CDR3 loop spans 13 amino acids. V was trimmed by 10 bases and J by 7 bases, leaving 17 bases between them. In germline, CDR1 is LGHNA, CDR2 YNFKEQ. The CDR3 loop is CATASGLTNEQFF. DNA for the CDR3: TGTGCCACTGCGTCCGGGCTGACTAATGAGCAGTTCTTC.

The chain recombines TRBV11-2 with TRBJ2-3; the match to TRBD1 covers 9 bases. CDR3 size: 18 residues. V was clipped by 6 bases and J by 7 bases; unmatched bases: 20. Germline values: CDR1 SGHAT, CDR2 FQNNGV. CDR3 protein: CASSYSDRDRVLGNTQYF. CDR3 sequence (DNA): TGTGCCAGCAGTTACTCGGACCGGGACAGGGTGTTAGGGAATACGCAGTATTTT.

This clonotype came up a few times. J is TRBJ2-2 and V is TRBV7-9, with 9 bases lining up with TRBD1. The CDR3 has 16 amino acids. Germline V gene data show CDR1 as SEHNR and CDR2 as FQNEAQ (reference sequence). V trimming: 3 bases; J trimming: 6 bases; junction bases outside the gene matches: 8. The CDR3 coding sequence is TGTGCCAGCAGCTTGAGATCCGGGACAGGGTCCGGGGAGCTGTTTTTT. Translation: CASSLRSGTGSGELFF.

This sequence joins TRBV12-3 or TRBV12-4 and TRBJ1-6, with 7 nucleotides matching TRBD1. The CDR3 extends over 17 amino acids. V trimming: 3 bases; J trimming: 2 bases; junction bases outside the gene matches: 7. The CDR3 loop is CASSFQGGDTYNSPLHF. In DNA form, the CDR3 reads TGTGCCAGCAGTTTCCAGGGGGGTGACACCTATAATTCACCCCTCCACTTT.

This clonotype was observed a few times. This chain joins TRBV6-5 and TRBJ1-1, with D possibly being TRBD1 (5 bases). Germline V gene sequence: CDR1 MNHEY, CDR2 SVGAGI. Trimming cost V 2 bases and J 5 bases, with 18 bases left between them. The CDR3 runs to 16 residues. The CDR3 coding sequence is TGTGCCAGCAGTTACCGCGGTTCCGGGGGTAAAACTGAAGCTTTCTTT. Encoded protein: CASSYRGSGGKTEAFF.

The chain combines TRBV30 with TRBJ1-1, with D unresolved. CDR1 and CDR2 (germline): GTSNPN, SVGIG (reference sequence). V gave up 0 bases and J gave up 4 bases, with 12 bases separating them. The CDR3 has 14 amino acids. The CDR3 DNA is TGTGCCTGGAGTGTATCGCGCCGCTCCACTGAAGCTTTCTTT. Its protein is CAWSVSRRSTEAFF.

This clonotype came up many times. This sequence joins TRBV5-1 and TRBJ2-3, with a tentative D call TRBD2 (6 bases). From germline, CDR1 is SGHRS and CDR2 YFSETQ. This CDR3 contains 15 residues. Trimming took off 0 bases at V and 6 bases at J, with 14 bases between the two ends. CDR3 region: CASSLASGSKDTQYF. CDR3 nucleotide sequence: TGCGCCAGCAGCTTGGCCTCCGGGAGCAAGGATACGCAGTATTTT. Full variable domain (rest looked up from reference TRBV5-1 and TRBJ2-3): KAGVTQTPRYLIKTRGQQVTLSCSPISGHRSVSWYQQTPGQGLQFLFEYFSETQRNKGNFPGRFSGRQFSNSRSEMNVSTLELGDSALYLCASSLASGSKDTQYFGPGTRLTVL.

The chain carries TRBV7-6 and TRBJ2-2, with 8 bases matching TRBD1. Trimming at V came to 0 bases and at J to 4 bases, leaving 10 bases not matched to a gene. Germline-derived CDR1 and CDR2 are SGHVS and FNYEAQ. CDR3 size: 18 residues. Here the CDR3 DNA reads TGTGCCAGCAGCTTAGCTTTGGACAGGGAAGGAGGCACCGGGGAGCTGTTTTTT. Translation gives CASSLALDREGGTGELFF.

The chain has TRBV11-2 and TRBJ2-5; no clear D. This CDR3 comprises 14 residues. Germline V gives CDR1 SGHAT, CDR2 FQNNGV. Trimming left V 5 bases short and J 3 bases short, with 13 bases between. As DNA, the CDR3 is TGTGCCAGCAGCCCGGGTTATGAGGAAGAGACCCAGTACTTC. Translation gives CASSPGYEEETQYF.

This clonotype was seen ten or more times. DNA for the CDR3: TGTGCCACCTCCGCAGACCCCCTCCAAGAGACCCAGTACTTC. Its translation is CATSADPLQETQYF. The chain combines TRBV24-1 with TRBJ2-5; D unresolved. Germline V lookup: CDR1 KGHDR, CDR2 SFDVKD. V lost 9 bases and J 1 base, leaving 14 bases between the germline ends. This CDR3 contains 14 residues.

This clonotype occurred many times. This chain joins TRBV12-3 or TRBV12-4 and TRBJ1-5; D is ambiguous. The CDR3 contains 14 residues. V was cut by 1 base and J by 3 bases, with 7 bases left in between. The CDR3 reads CASSLEHDNQPQHF. As DNA, the CDR3 is TGTGCCAGCAGTTTAGAACACGACAATCAGCCCCAGCATTTT.

The rearrangement uses TRBV10-1 and TRBJ2-1; D uncertain. CDR1 and CDR2 (germline): WNHNN, SYGVQD (reference sequence). Trimming left V 0 bases short and J 3 bases short, with 6 bases between. The length of the CDR3 is 14 residues. CDR3 nucleotides: TGCGCCAGCAGTGAGTCTCTAGACTACAATGAGCAGTTCTTC. Amino acid sequence: CASSESLDYNEQFF.

This clonotype was seen many times. The chain combines TRBV20-1 with TRBJ2-1; tentatively, D is TRBD1 (6 bases). The CDR3 runs 14 residues. Germline loops: CDR1 DFQATT, CDR2 SNEGSKA (reference sequence). The ends were cut back, 6 bases at V and 5 bases at J, with 17 bases in the middle. In DNA, the CDR3 is TGCAGTGCCCATCCGGGACATTTCAACAATGAGCAGTTCTTC. It codes for CSAHPGHFNNEQFF.

This clonotype was counted a few times. The chain combines TRBV5-1 with TRBJ2-1; weak D call: TRBD1 (5 bases). Trimming shortened V by 4 bases and J by 7 bases, and 12 bases separated the two germline ends. The CDR3 covers 13 residues. The germline V gene has CDR1 SGHRS and CDR2 YFSETQ. The CDR3 nucleotides are TGCGCCAGCAGCGTCGGCAGGGTGAATGAGCAGTTCTTC. It codes for CASSVGRVNEQFF.

Ten or more counts support this clonotype. J is TRBJ2-2 and V is TRBV27, with D possibly TRBD2 on 6 matching bases. Trimming left V 6 bases short and J 7 bases short, with 21 bases between. The germline CDR1 and CDR2 sequences are MNHEY and SMNVEV (reference sequence). The CDR3 is 16 residues long. The CDR3 nucleotides are TGTGCCAGCAGCCGGTCCTCCTCCGGGAGTGGCGGGGAGCTGTTTTTT. Protein: CASSRSSSGSGGELFF.

This clonotype has only a few counts. The V and J genes are TRBV9 and TRBJ2-1; D remains unclear. This CDR3 is 16 amino acids long. Germline values: CDR1 SGDLS, CDR2 YYNGEE. Trimming removed 4 bases from V and 2 bases from J, with 16 bases in between. In nucleotides, the CDR3 is TGTGCCAGCAGCCCCCGCCAGGCCCCTACCTACAATGAGCAGTTCTTC. Encoded protein: CASSPRQAPTYNEQFF.

This clonotype was seen ten or more times. The chain uses TRBV15 and TRBJ2-7; D not resolved. The CDR3 is made up of 16 amino acids. Trimming removed 1 base from V and 3 bases from J, with 16 bases in between. Germline loops: CDR1 LNHNV, CDR2 YYDKDF (reference sequence). CDR3: CATSRGRVALNYEQYF. CDR3 sequence (DNA): TGTGCCACCAGCAGAGGACGGGTAGCACTAAACTACGAGCAGTACTTC.

This clonotype has a handful of counts. This chain links TRBV7-2 with TRBJ2-1; unclear D gene. Germline lookup yields CDR1 SGHTA and CDR2 FQGNSA. With 1 base removed from V and 7 bases from J, the gap between germline ends came to 14 bases. The CDR3 totals 15 residues. DNA for the CDR3: TGTGCCAGCAGCTTAGTTCCCGTACTCGGGAATGAGCAGTTCTTC. It yields the protein CASSLVPVLGNEQFF. Looking up the rest from reference TRBV7-2 and TRBJ2-1 gives the full variable domain: GAGVSQSPSNKVTEKGKDVELRCDPISGHTALYWYRQSLGQGLEFLIYFQGNSAPDKSGLPSDRFSAERTGGSVSTLTIQRTQQEDSAVYLCASSLVPVLGNEQFFGPGTRLTVL.

The table lists this clonotype with many counts. V and J are TRBV18 and TRBJ2-3, with D unresolved. This CDR3 is built from 14 residues. Trimming took off 2 bases at V and 4 bases at J, with 10 bases between the two ends. Germline assignment: CDR1 KGHSH and CDR2 LQKENI. CDR3 sequence reads: CASSPVGTPDTQYF. The CDR3 DNA is TGTGCCAGCTCACCAGTTGGCACACCAGATACGCAGTATTTT.

This clonotype has just a few counts. The chain employs TRBV5-1 and TRBJ2-1; 11 nucleotides line up with TRBD2. The CDR3 consists of 20 residues. Germline CDR1 is SGHRS and CDR2 is YFSETQ. After removal of 4 bases from V and 4 bases from J, the junction contained 19 bases not matched to a gene. CDR3: CASSGARSGGRLAGYNEQFF. DNA of the CDR3: TGCGCCAGCAGCGGAGCGAGATCCGGAGGTCGACTAGCGGGGTACAATGAGCAGTTCTTC.

This clonotype was seen repeatedly, ten times or more. The chain is built from TRBV27 and TRBJ2-3, with 8 bases matching TRBD1. CDR1 and CDR2 from the germline V gene are MNHEY and SMNVEV (reference sequence). V shed 6 bases and J 1 base; nucleotides not matched to a gene: 12. This CDR3 is 17 amino acids long. CDR3 residues: CASSRLTGVEGTDTQYF. CDR3 bases: TGTGCCAGCAGCCGCCTGACAGGGGTGGAGGGCACAGATACGCAGTATTTT.

This clonotype has just a few counts. V gene TRBV5-5 combines with J gene TRBJ1-1, with a weak D call TRBD1 (6 bases). The CDR3 length is 15 residues. From germline, CDR1 is SGHKS and CDR2 YYEKEE (reference sequence). The ends were cut back, 3 bases at V and 1 base at J, with 13 bases in the middle. CDR3 region: CASSWTENPNTEAFF. As DNA, the CDR3 is TGTGCCAGCAGCTGGACAGAAAACCCGAACACTGAAGCTTTCTTT.

There are a few counts of this clonotype. The chain recombines TRBV10-3 with TRBJ1-4; possibly TRBD1 for D (5 bases). V was cut by 10 bases and J by 5 bases, with 8 bases left in between. The germline V gene encodes CDR1 ENHRY and CDR2 SYGVKD. The CDR3 has 11 amino acids. CDR3 sequence (DNA): TGTGCCACACAGGCGAATGAAAAACTGTTTTTT. As protein: CATQANEKLFF.

The chain joins TRBV7-9 to TRBJ1-4; 9 nucleotides match TRBD1. The germline V gene encodes CDR1 SEHNR and CDR2 FQNEAQ (reference sequence). V dropped 4 bases and J dropped 14; count of bases not matched to a gene: 14. The CDR3 is 15 residues long. CDR3 bases: TGTGCCAGCAGCTCAAACCGGGACAGGGATGTACTCCTGTTTTTT. Translating gives CASSSNRDRDVLLFF.

The rearrangement links TRBV19 to TRBJ2-7; 7 nucleotides line up with TRBD2. In germline, CDR1 is LNHDA, CDR2 SQIVND (reference sequence). The CDR3 covers 15 residues. J was trimmed by 2 bases and V by 6 bases; bases with no gene match: 10. CDR3 bases: TGTGCCAGTAGCGGGGGGATGGAGGCCACCTACGAGCAGTACTTC. Translation: CASSGGMEATYEQYF.